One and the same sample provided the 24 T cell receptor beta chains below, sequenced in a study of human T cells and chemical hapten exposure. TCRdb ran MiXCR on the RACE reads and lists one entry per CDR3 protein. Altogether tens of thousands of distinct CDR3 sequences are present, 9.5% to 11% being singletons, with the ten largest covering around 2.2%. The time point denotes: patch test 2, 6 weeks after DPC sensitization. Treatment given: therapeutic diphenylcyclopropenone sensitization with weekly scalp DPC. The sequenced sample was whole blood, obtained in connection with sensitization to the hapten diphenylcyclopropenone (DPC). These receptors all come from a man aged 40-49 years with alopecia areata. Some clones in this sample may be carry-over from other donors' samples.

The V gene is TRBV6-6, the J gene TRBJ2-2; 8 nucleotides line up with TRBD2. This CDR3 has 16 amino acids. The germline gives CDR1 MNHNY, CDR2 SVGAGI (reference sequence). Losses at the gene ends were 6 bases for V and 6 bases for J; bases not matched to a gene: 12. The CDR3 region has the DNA TGTGCCAGCAGCCGCCGGGGGGGAGAAGGTGCCGGGGAGCTGTTTTTT. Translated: CASSRRGGEGAGELFF.

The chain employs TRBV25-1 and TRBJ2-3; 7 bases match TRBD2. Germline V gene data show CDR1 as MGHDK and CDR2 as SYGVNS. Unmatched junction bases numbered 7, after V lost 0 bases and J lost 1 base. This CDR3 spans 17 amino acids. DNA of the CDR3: TGTGCCAGCAGTGAATATACAGCGGGACCAGGCACAGATACGCAGTATTTT. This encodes CASSEYTAGPGTDTQYF.

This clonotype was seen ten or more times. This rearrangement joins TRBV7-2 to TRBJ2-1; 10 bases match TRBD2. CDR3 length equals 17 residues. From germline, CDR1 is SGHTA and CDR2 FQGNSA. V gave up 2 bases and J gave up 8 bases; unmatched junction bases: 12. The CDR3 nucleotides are TGTGCCAGCAGCTTATCTAGCGGGAGTTCATTCCCCGATGAGCAGTTCTTC. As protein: CASSLSSGSSFPDEQFF. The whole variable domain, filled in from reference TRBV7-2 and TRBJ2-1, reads GAGVSQSPSNKVTEKGKDVELRCDPISGHTALYWYRQSLGQGLEFLIYFQGNSAPDKSGLPSDRFSAERTGGSVSTLTIQRTQQEDSAVYLCASSLSSGSSFPDEQFFGPGTRLTVL.

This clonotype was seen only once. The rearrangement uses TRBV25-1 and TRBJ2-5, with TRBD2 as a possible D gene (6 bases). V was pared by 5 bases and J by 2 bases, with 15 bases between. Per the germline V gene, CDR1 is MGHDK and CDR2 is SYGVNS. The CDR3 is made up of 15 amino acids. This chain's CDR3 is CASSTQGLIQETQYF. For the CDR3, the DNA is TGTGCCAGCAGTACCCAGGGACTGATACAAGAGACCCAGTACTTC.

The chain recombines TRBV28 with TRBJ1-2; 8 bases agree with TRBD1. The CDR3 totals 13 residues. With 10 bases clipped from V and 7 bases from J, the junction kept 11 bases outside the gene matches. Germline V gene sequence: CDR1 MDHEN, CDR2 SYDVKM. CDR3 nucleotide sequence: TGTGCCACGAAGACAGGGGCGTCAAGTGGCTACACCTTC. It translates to CATKTGASSGYTF.

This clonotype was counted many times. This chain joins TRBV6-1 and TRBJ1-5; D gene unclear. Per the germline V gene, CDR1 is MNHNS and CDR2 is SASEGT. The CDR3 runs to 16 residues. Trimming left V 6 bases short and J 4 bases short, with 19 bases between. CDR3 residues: CASSGGLRLGNQPQHF. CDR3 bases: TGTGCCAGCAGCGGAGGGCTGAGGTTGGGAAATCAGCCCCAGCATTTT.

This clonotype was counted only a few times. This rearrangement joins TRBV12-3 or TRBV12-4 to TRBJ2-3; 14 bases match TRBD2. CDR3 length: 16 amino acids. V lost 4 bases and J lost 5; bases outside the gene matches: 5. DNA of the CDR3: TGTGCCAGCAGTTCGAAGACTAGCGGGAGGGTAGATACGCAGTATTTT. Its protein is CASSSKTSGRVDTQYF.

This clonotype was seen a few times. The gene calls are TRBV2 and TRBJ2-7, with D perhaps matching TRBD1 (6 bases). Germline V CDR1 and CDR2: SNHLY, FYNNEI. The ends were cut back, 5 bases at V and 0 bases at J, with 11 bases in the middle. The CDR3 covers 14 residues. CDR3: CASSPQGFSYEQYV. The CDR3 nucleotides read TGTGCCAGCAGTCCTCAGGGGTTCTCCTACGAGCAGTACGTC.

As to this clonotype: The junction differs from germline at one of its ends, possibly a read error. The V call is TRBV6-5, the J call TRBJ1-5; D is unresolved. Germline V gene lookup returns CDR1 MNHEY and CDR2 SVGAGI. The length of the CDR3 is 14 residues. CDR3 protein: CASSYSHRNQPRHF. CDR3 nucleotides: TGTGCCAGCAGTTACTCACACCGCAATCAGCCCCGGCATTTT.

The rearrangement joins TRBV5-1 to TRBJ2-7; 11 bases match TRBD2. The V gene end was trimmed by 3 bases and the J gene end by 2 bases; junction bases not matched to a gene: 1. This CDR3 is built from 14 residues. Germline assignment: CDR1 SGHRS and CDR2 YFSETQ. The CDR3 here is CASSSSGGPYEQYF. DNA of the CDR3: TGCGCCAGCAGCTCTAGCGGGGGGCCCTACGAGCAGTACTTC.

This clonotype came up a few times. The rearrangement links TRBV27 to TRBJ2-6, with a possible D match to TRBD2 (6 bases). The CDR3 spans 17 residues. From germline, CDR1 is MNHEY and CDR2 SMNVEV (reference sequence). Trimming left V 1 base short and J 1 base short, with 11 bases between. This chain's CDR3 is CASSLWGGRSGANVLTF. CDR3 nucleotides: TGTGCCAGCAGTTTATGGGGAGGTCGGTCTGGGGCCAACGTCCTGACTTTC.

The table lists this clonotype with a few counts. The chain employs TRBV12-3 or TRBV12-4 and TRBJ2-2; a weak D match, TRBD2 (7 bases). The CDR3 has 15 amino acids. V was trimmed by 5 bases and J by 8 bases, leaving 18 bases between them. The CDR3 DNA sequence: TGTGCCAGCAGTCCAACAGGGAGGGTGGCTGGGGAGCTGTTTTTT. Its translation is CASSPTGRVAGELFF.

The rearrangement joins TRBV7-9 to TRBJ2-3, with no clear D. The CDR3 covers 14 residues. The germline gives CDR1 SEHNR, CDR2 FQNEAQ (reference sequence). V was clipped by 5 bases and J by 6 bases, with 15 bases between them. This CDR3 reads CASSVWDRRDTQYF. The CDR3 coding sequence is TGTGCCAGCAGCGTATGGGATAGGCGGGATACGCAGTATTTT.

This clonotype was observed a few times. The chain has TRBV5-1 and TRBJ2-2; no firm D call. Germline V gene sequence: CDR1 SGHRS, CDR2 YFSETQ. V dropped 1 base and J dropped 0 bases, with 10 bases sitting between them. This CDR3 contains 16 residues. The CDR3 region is CASSLRLIANTGELFF. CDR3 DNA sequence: TGCGCCAGCAGCTTGAGGCTCATAGCGAACACCGGGGAGCTGTTTTTT.

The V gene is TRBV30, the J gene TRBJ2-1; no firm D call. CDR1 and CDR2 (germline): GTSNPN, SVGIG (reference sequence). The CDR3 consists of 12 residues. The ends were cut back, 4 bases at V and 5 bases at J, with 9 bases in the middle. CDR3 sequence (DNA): TGTGCCTGGATAGGCGCCCACAATGAGCAGTTCTTC. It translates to CAWIGAHNEQFF.

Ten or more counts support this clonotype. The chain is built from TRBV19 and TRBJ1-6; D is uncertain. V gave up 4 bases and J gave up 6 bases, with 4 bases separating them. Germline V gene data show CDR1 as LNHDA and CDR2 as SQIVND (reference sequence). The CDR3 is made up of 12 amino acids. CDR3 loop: CASSTSNSPLHF. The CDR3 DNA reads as TGTGCCAGTAGTACGAGTAATTCACCCCTCCACTTT.

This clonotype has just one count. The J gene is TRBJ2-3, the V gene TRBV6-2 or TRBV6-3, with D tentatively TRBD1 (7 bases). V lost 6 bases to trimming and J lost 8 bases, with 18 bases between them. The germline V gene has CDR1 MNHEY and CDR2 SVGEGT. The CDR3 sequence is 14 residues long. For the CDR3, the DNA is TGTGCCAGCAGCACAGGGGCATTCGGGGGTACGCAGTATTTT. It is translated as CASSTGAFGGTQYF.

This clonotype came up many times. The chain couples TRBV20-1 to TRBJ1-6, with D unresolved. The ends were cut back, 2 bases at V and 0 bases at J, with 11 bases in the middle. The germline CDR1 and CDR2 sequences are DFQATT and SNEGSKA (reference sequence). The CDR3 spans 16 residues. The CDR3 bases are TGCAGTGCTAGACAGGCTCAAAGCTCCTATAATTCACCCCTCCACTTT. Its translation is CSARQAQSSYNSPLHF.

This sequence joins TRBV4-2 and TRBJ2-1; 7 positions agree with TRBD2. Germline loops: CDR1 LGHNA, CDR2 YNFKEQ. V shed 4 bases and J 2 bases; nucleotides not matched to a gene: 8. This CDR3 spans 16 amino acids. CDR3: CASSLGGRRAYNEQFF. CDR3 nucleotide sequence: TGTGCCAGCAGCCTCGGGGGGAGGAGGGCCTACAATGAGCAGTTCTTC.

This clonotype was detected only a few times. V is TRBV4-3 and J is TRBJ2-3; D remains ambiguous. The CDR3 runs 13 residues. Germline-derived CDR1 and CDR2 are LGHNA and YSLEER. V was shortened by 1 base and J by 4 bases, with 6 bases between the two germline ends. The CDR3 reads CASSQGLADTQYF. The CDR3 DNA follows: TGCGCCAGCAGCCAAGGTCTCGCAGATACGCAGTATTTT.

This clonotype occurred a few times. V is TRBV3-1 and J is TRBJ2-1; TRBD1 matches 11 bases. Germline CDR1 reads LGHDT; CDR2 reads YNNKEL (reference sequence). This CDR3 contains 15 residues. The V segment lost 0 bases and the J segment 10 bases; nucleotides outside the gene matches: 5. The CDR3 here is CASSQDFRTGGEQFF. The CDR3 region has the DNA TGTGCCAGCAGCCAAGATTTTAGGACAGGGGGCGAGCAGTTCTTC.

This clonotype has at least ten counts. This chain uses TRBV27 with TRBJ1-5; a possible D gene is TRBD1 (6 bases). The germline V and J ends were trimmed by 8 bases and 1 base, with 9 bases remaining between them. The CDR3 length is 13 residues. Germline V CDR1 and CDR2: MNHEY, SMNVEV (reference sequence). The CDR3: CASGQGSNQPQHF. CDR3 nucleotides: TGTGCCAGCGGCCAGGGGAGCAATCAGCCCCAGCATTTT.

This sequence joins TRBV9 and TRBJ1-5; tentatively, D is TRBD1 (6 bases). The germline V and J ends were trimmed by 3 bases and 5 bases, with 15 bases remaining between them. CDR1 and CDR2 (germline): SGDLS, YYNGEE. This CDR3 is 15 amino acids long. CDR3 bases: TGTGCCAGCAGCGAAGGGGGGACCTGGGATCAGCCCCAGCATTTT. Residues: CASSEGGTWDQPQHF. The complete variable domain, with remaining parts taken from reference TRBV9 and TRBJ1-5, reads DSGVTQTPKHLITATGQRVTLRCSPRSGDLSVYWYQQSLDQGLQFLIQYYNGEERAKGNILERFSAQQFPDLHSELNLSSLELGDSALYFCASSEGGTWDQPQHFGDGTRLSIL.

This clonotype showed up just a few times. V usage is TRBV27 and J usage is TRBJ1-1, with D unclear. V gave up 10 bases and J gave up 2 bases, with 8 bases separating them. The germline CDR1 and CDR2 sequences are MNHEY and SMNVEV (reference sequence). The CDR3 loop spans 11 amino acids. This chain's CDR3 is CATKVNTEAFF. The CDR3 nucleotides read TGTGCCACCAAAGTTAACACTGAAGCTTTCTTT.